This T cell receptor (beta chain) was sequenced during a study of blood T cell repertoires in COVID-19. Across the study: Acute and convalescent COVID-19 samples came from the United States, Italy and Spain.

This CDR3 is 13 amino acids long. Trimming removed 0 bases from V and 6 bases from J, with 9 bases in between. In germline, CDR1 is MNHEY, CDR2 SVGEGT. Authors' methods: Amplification from reference gene primers served as the basis for estimated nucleated cell counts. Measured with immunoSEQ multiplex PCR; TCRdb has only the in-frame clones, and not every one. V and J calls and clone size are as listed in that table; D and trimming were resolved from the DNA. Of about 86,000 clones in the sample, around 80% were seen once. This clone occurred once. The chain employs TRBV6-2 or TRBV6-3 and TRBJ2-7; possibly TRBD2 for D (6 bases). The sequencing sample was made of peripheral blood. This receptor was identified in a woman older than 75 with active or convalescent COVID-19. CDR3 coding DNA: TGTGCCAGCAGTTACTCTTCGGGACTCGAGCAGTACTTC. As protein: CASSYSSGLEQYF.